The 31 T cell receptor beta chains listed next were all sequenced from one sample in a study of blood T cells in healthy people across ages. Primers used in a second PCR of roughly 7 to 12 cycles were a sample-barcoded 5' primer and a J-beta primer mix. One entry per CDR3 protein results from TCRdb running MiXCR on the 5' RACE reads. The sample lists about 810,000 distinct CDR3 sequences, around 36% occurring once. The source material was blood. All receptors come from a man aged 18 to 29 in good health.

J is TRBJ1-6 and V is TRBV6-2 or TRBV6-3; D is uncertain. Trimming cost V 6 bases and J 7 bases, with 22 bases left between them. The CDR3 has 17 amino acids. The V gene's germline CDR1 is MNHEY and CDR2 SVGEGT. CDR3 amino acids: CASSTKHPRVENSPLHF. In nucleotides, the CDR3 is TGTGCCAGCAGCACAAAACACCCCCGGGTCGAGAATTCACCCCTCCACTTT.

The gene calls are TRBV12-3 or TRBV12-4 and TRBJ1-5, with TRBD1 as a possible D gene (6 bases). The CDR3 is 14 residues long. V was trimmed by 3 bases and J by 7 bases, leaving 13 bases between them. CDR3: CASSFTGRGQPQHF. CDR3 sequence (DNA): TGTGCCAGCAGTTTCACAGGGCGAGGACAGCCCCAGCATTTT.

The genes are TRBV18 and TRBJ1-3; D is perhaps TRBD1 (5 bases). The length of the CDR3 is 14 residues. The V end was cut by 6 bases, the J end by 8 bases, with 17 bases between. CDR1 and CDR2 (germline): KGHSH, LQKENI. For the CDR3, the DNA is TGTGCCAGCTCGGAGTCCAGGGTCGGGGACACCATATATTTT. This encodes CASSESRVGDTIYF.

The chain carries TRBV9 and TRBJ2-5; D uncertain. Per germline, CDR1 SGDLS and CDR2 YYNGEE. The CDR3 has 11 amino acids. V was clipped by 3 bases and J by 6 bases, with 6 bases between them. CDR3 sequence: CASSAGKTQYF. In DNA form, the CDR3 reads TGTGCCAGCAGCGCTGGCAAGACCCAGTACTTC.

The sample holds many counts of this clonotype. The V call is TRBV24-1, the J call TRBJ2-3; tentative D call: TRBD2 (5 bases). The germline CDR1 and CDR2 sequences are KGHDR and SFDVKD. There are 13 residues in the CDR3. V shed 4 bases and J shed 5 bases, with 9 bases lying between them. CDR3 loop: CATSDGVVDTQYF. In nucleotides, the CDR3 is TGTGCCACCAGTGACGGGGTCGTAGATACGCAGTATTTT.

This clonotype has only a few counts. This chain uses TRBV30 with TRBJ2-3; 7 bases align to TRBD1. This CDR3 contains 15 residues. V lost 2 bases, J lost 2 bases, and 7 bases stayed unmatched. Germline CDR1 is GTSNPN and CDR2 is SVGIG (reference sequence). CDR3 in amino acids: CAWSPPGQLTDTQYF. CDR3 bases: TGTGCCTGGAGTCCCCCGGGACAGCTCACAGATACGCAGTATTTT.

The rearrangement links TRBV2 to TRBJ2-7; D might be TRBD1 (7 bases). Germline CDR1 reads SNHLY; CDR2 reads FYNNEI. V was clipped by 3 bases and J by 2 bases, with 14 bases between them. The length of the CDR3 is 15 residues. The CDR3 sequence is CASSDDREAPYEQYF. In DNA form, the CDR3 reads TGTGCCAGCAGTGATGACAGGGAGGCTCCCTACGAGCAGTACTTC.

The V call is TRBV25-1, the J call TRBJ2-1; 10 bases fit TRBD1. Germline CDR1 and CDR2: MGHDK and SYGVNS. With V trimmed by 8 bases and J by 4 bases, 8 bases remained unmatched. This CDR3 is 15 amino acids long. In nucleotides, the CDR3 is TGTGCCAGCGGTAGAGGGACAGGGGCTTACAATGAGCAGTTCTTC. Protein product: CASGRGTGAYNEQFF.

The chain is built from TRBV27 and TRBJ1-6; 7 nucleotides match TRBD1. The CDR3 is made up of 19 amino acids. The ends lost 3 bases at V and 2 bases at J; junction bases unmatched: 13. Germline V gene sequence: CDR1 MNHEY, CDR2 SMNVEV (reference sequence). The CDR3 spells CASSFDSGQGGTYNSPLHF. For the CDR3, the DNA is TGTGCCAGCAGTTTTGATTCTGGGCAGGGGGGCACCTATAATTCACCCCTCCACTTT.

This clonotype showed up just a few times. The gene calls are TRBV12-3 or TRBV12-4 and TRBJ2-7, with D perhaps matching TRBD2 (7 bases). Trimming pared 7 bases from V and 7 bases from J, leaving 23 bases between. The CDR3 has 15 amino acids. The CDR3 sequence is CASKISGGSYNEQYF. DNA for the CDR3: TGTGCCAGCAAGATATCGGGGGGCTCCTACAATGAGCAGTACTTC.

The J gene is TRBJ2-1, the V gene TRBV5-1; D is unclear. Germline values: CDR1 SGHRS, CDR2 YFSETQ. CDR3 length: 12 residues. Trimming pared 0 bases from V and 9 bases from J, leaving 7 bases between. This CDR3 reads CASSLDLTEQFF. DNA for the CDR3: TGCGCCAGCAGCTTGGATCTCACTGAGCAGTTCTTC.

In this sample, this clonotype turned up many times. The chain is built from TRBV19 and TRBJ1-2, with a tentative D call TRBD1 (5 bases). Germline V lookup: CDR1 LNHDA, CDR2 SQIVND (reference sequence). This CDR3 has 16 amino acids. Trimming stripped 0 bases from V and 4 bases from J, with 15 bases between. The CDR3 is CASSIDRPERGYGYTF. In DNA, the CDR3 is TGTGCCAGTAGTATAGATCGTCCAGAAAGGGGCTATGGCTACACCTTC.

The chain uses TRBV20-1 and TRBJ1-4; TRBD1 agrees at 8 bases. With 2 bases clipped from V and 8 bases from J, the junction kept 4 bases outside the gene matches. The CDR3 has 13 residues. The germline V gene encodes CDR1 DFQATT and CDR2 SNEGSKA (reference sequence). The DNA of the CDR3 is TGCAGTGCTAGACAGGGGGCGGGCGAAAAACTGTTTTTT. Translating it yields CSARQGAGEKLFF.

The J gene is TRBJ2-7, the V gene TRBV6-5; 11 bases agree with TRBD1. CDR1 is MNHEY and CDR2 is SVGAGI in the germline V gene. The CDR3 runs 14 residues. Trimming removed 5 bases from V and 8 bases from J; junction bases left unmatched: 8. CDR3 loop: CASSPGQGAYKQYF. The CDR3 nucleotides read TGTGCCAGCAGTCCTGGACAGGGGGCTTACAAGCAGTACTTC.

On this clonotype: A clone one base away is much larger, so this may be a read error. V usage is TRBV12-3 or TRBV12-4 and J usage is TRBJ2-3, with 7 bases fitting TRBD1. The CDR3 is 14 residues long. CDR3 in amino acids: CAGSLTGSTDTQYF. The CDR3, as DNA: TGTGCCGGCAGTTTGACAGGGAGCACAGATACGCAGTATTTT.

The chain couples TRBV7-9 to TRBJ2-1, with 7 bases that match TRBD2. The V segment lost 4 bases and the J segment 4 bases; nucleotides outside the gene matches: 7. Germline assignment: CDR1 SEHNR and CDR2 FQNEAQ (reference sequence). The CDR3 covers 15 residues. CDR3 sequence reads: CASSYGRGKYNEQFF. The CDR3 bases are TGTGCCAGCAGCTACGGGCGGGGGAAATACAATGAGCAGTTCTTC.

The chain carries TRBV3-1 and TRBJ2-3; perhaps TRBD2 as D (5 bases). From germline, CDR1 is LGHDT and CDR2 YNNKEL (reference sequence). Trimming shortened V by 5 bases and J by 5 bases, and 17 bases separated the two germline ends. The CDR3 totals 15 residues. Here the CDR3 reads CASSSARLARDTQYF. The DNA for the CDR3 is TGTGCCAGCAGCTCAGCCCGGCTAGCTAGAGATACGCAGTATTTT.

The V call is TRBV3-1, the J call TRBJ2-1, with a tentative D call TRBD2 (6 bases). The V end was cut by 1 base, the J end by 15 bases, with 13 bases between. Germline CDR1 is LGHDT and CDR2 is YNNKEL (reference sequence). The CDR3 extends over 12 amino acids. The CDR3 protein is CASSQVAVPPFF. The CDR3 bases are TGTGCCAGCAGCCAAGTAGCGGTCCCACCGTTCTTC.

For the CDR3, the DNA is TGCAGTGCTAGTAGGGGGGAGGAAACTGAAGCTTTCTTT. This translates into CSASRGEETEAFF. This chain joins TRBV20-1 and TRBJ1-1, with a weak D call TRBD1 (6 bases). This CDR3 region has 13 residues. Trimming took off 3 bases at V and 5 bases at J, with 13 bases between the two ends. In germline, CDR1 is DFQATT, CDR2 SNEGSKA (reference sequence).

The sample holds a few counts of this clonotype. The rearrangement uses TRBV30 and TRBJ1-2; 10 bases map to TRBD1. Trimming took 2 bases from V and 2 from J; bases not matched to a gene: 5. From germline, CDR1 is GTSNPN and CDR2 SVGIG (reference sequence). The CDR3 sequence is 15 residues long. The CDR3 DNA follows: TGTGCCTGGAGTAGACCGGGACAGGGGAACTATGGCTACACCTTC. This codes for CAWSRPGQGNYGYTF.

V is TRBV15 and J is TRBJ1-5; weak D call: TRBD1 (5 bases). With 6 bases removed from V and 7 bases from J, the gap between germline ends came to 10 bases. Germline CDR1 and CDR2: LNHNV and YYDKDF (reference sequence). CDR3 length equals 12 residues. CDR3 amino acids: CATRDTGQPQHF. The CDR3 coding sequence is TGTGCCACCAGGGACACTGGGCAGCCCCAGCATTTT.

CDR3 amino acids: CASSPTGPGNTIYF. The CDR3 DNA is TGTGCCAGCAGCCCGACAGGGCCCGGAAACACCATATATTTT. V is TRBV7-2 and J is TRBJ1-3, with 7 bases identical to TRBD1. The CDR3 is made up of 14 amino acids. The V gene's germline CDR1 is SGHTA and CDR2 FQGNSA. The V gene end was trimmed by 5 bases and the J gene end by 4 bases; junction bases not matched to a gene: 5.

The V and J genes are TRBV27 and TRBJ1-2, with 8 bases aligning to TRBD1. This CDR3 has 12 amino acids. V was pared by 8 bases and J by 7 bases, with 6 bases of the junction left unmatched. CDR1 and CDR2 from the germline V gene are MNHEY and SMNVEV (reference sequence). CDR3 residues: CASQGQGSGYTF. The CDR3 DNA reads as TGTGCCAGCCAAGGACAGGGAAGTGGCTACACCTTC.

This clonotype has ten or more counts. The V call is TRBV20-1, the J call TRBJ2-7; 9 bases line up with TRBD1. This CDR3 contains 13 residues. CDR1 and CDR2 from the germline V gene are DFQATT and SNEGSKA (reference sequence). The trim removed 6 bases at V and 2 bases at J, leaving 5 bases unmatched. The CDR3 loop reads CSAAGQGTYEQYF. CDR3 nucleotides: TGCAGTGCCGCGGGACAGGGAACCTACGAGCAGTACTTC.

This clonotype has a count of ten or more. The rearrangement uses TRBV29-1 and TRBJ1-2, with TRBD1 identical over 9 bases. This CDR3 region has 13 residues. Per the germline V gene, CDR1 is SQVTM and CDR2 is ANQGSEA. The V segment lost 3 bases and the J segment 6 bases; nucleotides outside the gene matches: 5. DNA of the CDR3: TGCAGCGTTGATAAGGGACAGGGTGATGGCTACACCTTC. Protein sequence: CSVDKGQGDGYTF. Variable domain in full (rest from reference TRBV29-1 and TRBJ1-2): SAVISQKPSRDICQRGTSLTIQCQVDSQVTMMFWYRQQPGQSLTLIATANQGSEATYESGFVIDKFPISRPNLTFSTLTVSNMSPEDSSIYLCSVDKGQGDGYTFGSGTRLTVV.

On this clonotype itself: This likely stems from a read error, as it lies one base from a far larger clone. The V call is TRBV7-9, the J call TRBJ2-3; perhaps TRBD1 as D (5 bases). This CDR3 contains 12 residues. Germline CDR1 reads SEHNR; CDR2 reads FQNEAQ (reference sequence). Here the CDR3 reads CASSPITGTQYF. Here the CDR3 DNA reads TGTGCCAGCAGCCCCATTACAGGTACGCAGTATTTT.

The rearrangement joins TRBV12-3 or TRBV12-4 to TRBJ2-7; 8 bases line up with TRBD1. Unmatched junction bases numbered 8, after V lost 2 bases and J lost 5 bases. CDR3 size: 15 residues. The CDR3 here is CASSLFRRGQDEQYF. The CDR3 nucleotides read TGTGCCAGCAGTTTATTTCGCAGGGGGCAAGACGAGCAGTACTTC.

CDR3 in DNA: TGTGCCAGCAGTCCAGCGGGGCCTGCTTCATCGTACAATGAGCAGTACTTC. Translated, it gives CASSPAGPASSYNEQYF. The chain joins TRBV12-3 or TRBV12-4 to TRBJ2-5; 7 nucleotides agree with TRBD2. The length of the CDR3 is 17 residues. Trimming took 5 bases from V and 11 from J; bases not matched to a gene: 23.

On this clonotype: A clone one base away is much larger, so this may be a read error. The V and J genes are TRBV7-2 and TRBJ2-3; the D gene is possibly TRBD2 (5 bases). This CDR3 region has 14 residues. CDR1 is SGHTA, CDR2 FQGNSA, per germline. This CDR3 reads CASSVAPVTDTQYF. The CDR3 DNA sequence: TGTGCCAGCAGCGTAGCGCCTGTGACAGATACGCAGTATTTT. The full variable domain, rest sourced from reference TRBV7-2 and TRBJ2-3, is GAGVSQSPSNKVTEKGKDVELRCDPISGHTALYWYRQSLGQGLEFLIYFQGNSAPDKSGLPSDRFSAERTGGSVSTLTIQRTQQEDSAVYLCASSVAPVTDTQYFGPGTRLTVL.

The chain employs TRBV12-3 or TRBV12-4 and TRBJ1-1; a weak D match, TRBD1 (5 bases). This CDR3 contains 16 residues. V was trimmed by 5 bases and J by 4 bases, leaving 20 bases between them. As DNA, the CDR3 is TGTGCCAGCAGTCTTGGTCCCGGGGACTGGAGCACTGAAGCTTTCTTT. It translates to CASSLGPGDWSTEAFF.

This clonotype was observed at least ten times. The rearrangement links TRBV29-1 to TRBJ2-1; the match to TRBD2 covers 11 bases. The CDR3 spans 16 residues. Looked up from germline, CDR1 is SQVTM and CDR2 is ANQGSEA. Losses at the gene ends were 5 bases for V and 6 bases for J; bases not matched to a gene: 12. The chain's CDR3 is CSVCSLAGGLTNEQFF. CDR3 bases: TGCAGCGTTTGTTCCCTAGCGGGGGGCTTGACCAATGAGCAGTTCTTC.